This is a list of T cell receptor beta chains from one sample in a study of blood T cell repertoires in COVID-19. The repertoire was sequenced with immunoSEQ multiplex PCR; TCRdb's copy has only in-frame clones and lacks some. The sample contains 8,500 to 10,000 clones, roughly three quarters of which appear only once. The sample comprised peripheral blood. All receptors derive from a man aged 55 to 70 with active COVID-19. Each CDR3 is given with its conserved first and last residue. The D gene is left open where the match is weak. Size is omitted from some rows. Given values are once, few, many or a class for expanded clones.

TRBV2,.,.,12,TRBJ1-1,TGTGCCAGCACTGCAAACAGGGCTGAAGCTTTCTTT,CASTANRAEAFF
TRBV27,few,TRBD2,16,TRBJ2-4,TGTGCCAGCAGTCCCCTAGCGGGGGGAGGGAAAAACATTCAGTACTTC,CASSPLAGGGKNIQYF
TRBV5-4,.,.,14,TRBJ1-2,TGTGCCAGCACCACGGACTGGGGAGCCTATGGCTACACCTTC,CASTTDWGAYGYTF
TRBV5-1,.,.,14,TRBJ2-5,TGCGCCAGCAGCTTCGGGGGGCTGGGGGAGACCCAGTACTTC,CASSFGGLGETQYF
TRBV6-5,.,.,15,TRBJ1-4,TGTGCCAGCAGTACATCAGGGGCAACTAATGAAAAACTGTTTTTT,CASSTSGATNEKLFF
TRBV6-5,.,.,14,TRBJ2-7,TGTGCCAGCAGTTACTCACGAGAGCGGGACGAGCAGTACTTC,CASSYSRERDEQYF
TRBV28,.,.,13,TRBJ1-5,TGTGCCAGCAGGGGGGCAGGGAATCAGCCCCAGCATTTT,CASRGAGNQPQHF
TRBV28,.,.,16,TRBJ1-3,TGTGCCAGCAGTCTCGGGACCGGGAGTAAAGGAAACACCATATATTTT,CASSLGTGSKGNTIYF
TRBV27,once,.,15,TRBJ2-6,TGTGCCAGCAGTCCCTCCCGGGCTGGGGCCAACGTCCTGACTTTC,CASSPSRAGANVLTF
TRBV6-2/TRBV6-3,.,.,14,TRBJ1-2,TGTGCCAGCAGTTACTCGAAGGCCGGGGGTGGCTACACCTTC,CASSYSKAGGGYTF
TRBV20-1,.,.,11,TRBJ1-2,TGCAGTGTGGAGAGAAACTATGGCTACACCTTC,CSVERNYGYTF